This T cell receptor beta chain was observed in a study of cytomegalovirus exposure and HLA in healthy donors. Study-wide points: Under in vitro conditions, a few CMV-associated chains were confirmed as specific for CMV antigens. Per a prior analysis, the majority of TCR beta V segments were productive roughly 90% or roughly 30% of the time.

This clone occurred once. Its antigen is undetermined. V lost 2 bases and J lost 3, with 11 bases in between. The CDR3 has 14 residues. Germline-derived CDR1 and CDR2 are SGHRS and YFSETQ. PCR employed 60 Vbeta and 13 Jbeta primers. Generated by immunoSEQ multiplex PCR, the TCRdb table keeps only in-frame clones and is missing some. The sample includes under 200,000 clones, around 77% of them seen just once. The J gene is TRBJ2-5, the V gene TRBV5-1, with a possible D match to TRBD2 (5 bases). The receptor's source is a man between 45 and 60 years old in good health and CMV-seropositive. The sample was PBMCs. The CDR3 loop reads CASSFGLGKETQYF. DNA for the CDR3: TGCGCCAGCAGCTTTGGACTGGGTAAAGAGACCCAGTACTTC.